The rows below give T cell receptor beta chains drawn from one sample of a study of graft-versus-host responses after intestinal transplantation. Their target antigens are unknown. Using immunoSEQ multiplex PCR, the repertoire was profiled, and TCRdb retains in-frame clones only, with some absent. The repertoire holds about 96,000 clones, with around nine tenths as singletons. This sample comprised unstimulated CD4+ T cells sorted from spleen or lymph node cells, obtained before intestinal transplant. These receptors were collected from a human donor who received an intestinal transplant. Both conserved end residues are part of each CDR3. The D gene is left open where the match is weak. Only some rows state a clone size, as once, few, many or a class for expanded clones.

clone_size,v_call,d_call,j_call,cdr3_nt,cdr3_aa
NA,TRBV5-1,TRBD2,TRBJ2-3,TGCGCCAGTAGCTTGGGGCTAGCGGGGGTAGATACGCAGTATTTT,CASSLGLAGVDTQYF
NA,TRBV19,NA,TRBJ2-7,TGTGCCAGTAGTATAGATGGGTGGGGGCAGTCAGACTACGAGCAGTACTTC,CASSIDGWGQSDYEQYF
NA,TRBV4-1,TRBD1,TRBJ1-6,TGCGCCAGCAGCCATGAAGGACAGGGGTTAAATTCACCCCTCCACTTT,CASSHEGQGLNSPLHF
NA,TRBV28,NA,TRBJ1-2,TGTGCCAGCAGTTTAGGGACACGGAACTATGGCTACACCTTC,CASSLGTRNYGYTF
NA,TRBV30,NA,TRBJ2-7,TGTGCCTGGAGTGTACCAGGGCCCTACGAGCAGTACTTC,CAWSVPGPYEQYF
NA,TRBV19,TRBD1,TRBJ1-6,TGTGCCAGTAGCACCGGGACAGGGTACTCACCCCTCCACTTT,CASSTGTGYSPLHF
NA,TRBV5-1,NA,TRBJ2-3,TGCGCCAGCAGCGTCGGGAGTTCGGGCACAGATACGCAGTATTTT,CASSVGSSGTDTQYF
NA,TRBV5-6,NA,TRBJ2-2,TGTGCCAGCAGCCAGAACACCGGGGAGCTGTTTTTT,CASSQNTGELFF
NA,TRBV21-1,NA,TRBJ2-1,TGTGCCAGCAGCCTAAAGGGGGTAGAGTACAATGAGCAGTTCTTC,CASSLKGVEYNEQFF
NA,TRBV7-9,NA,TRBJ2-5,TGTGCCAGCAGCTTTGGGGACTCGGAGACCCAGTACTTC,CASSFGDSETQYF
NA,TRBV19,TRBD1,TRBJ1-1,TGTGCCAGTAGTAGGGACAGGGGTGCCGAAGCTTTCTTT,CASSRDRGAEAFF
NA,TRBV30,NA,TRBJ1-3,TGTGCCTGGAGTGGTATCTCTGGAAACACCATATATTTT,CAWSGISGNTIYF
NA,TRBV10-1,NA,TRBJ2-7,TGCGCCAGCACTTCGTTCCGCTACGAGCAGTACTTC,CASTSFRYEQYF
NA,TRBV7-2,NA,TRBJ2-1,TGTGCCAGCAGCCAAACTCGGTACAATGAGCAGTTCTTC,CASSQTRYNEQFF
few,TRBV7-8,NA,TRBJ1-2,TGTGCCATCCTCCGAGGCGACTATGGCTACACCTTC,CAILRGDYGYTF
NA,TRBV27,TRBD1,TRBJ2-6,TGTGCCAGCAGCTGGACAGGGGGCTCTGGGGCCAACGTCCTGACTTTC,CASSWTGGSGANVLTF
few,TRBV6-6,TRBD1,TRBJ1-5,TGTGCCAGCACACAGGGGGCCTATAGCAATCAGCCCCAGCATTTT,CASTQGAYSNQPQHF
NA,TRBV4-2,NA,TRBJ2-6,TGTGCCAGCAGCCAGACGACTGCTTCTGGGGCCAACGTCCTGACTTTC,CASSQTTASGANVLTF
NA,TRBV28,TRBD1,TRBJ1-2,TGTGCCAGCAGTGGACGGGGACAGGGGCTATATGGCTACACCTTC,CASSGRGQGLYGYTF
few,TRBV2,TRBD1,TRBJ1-4,TGTGCCAGTGGGACAGAAAGTGAAAAACTGTTTTTT,CASGTESEKLFF
few,TRBV6-6,NA,TRBJ1-4,TGTGCCAGCAGTTACCCCCCTTACGGAGGGGAACTGTTTTTT,CASSYPPYGGELFF
once,TRBV28,TRBD1,TRBJ2-7,TGTGCCAGCAGTTTGGGGACAGGGATCTACGAGCAGTACTTC,CASSLGTGIYEQYF
NA,TRBV7-2,NA,TRBJ1-2,TGTGCCAGCAGCTTAGCCGTGTCAGATTTTCCTAACTATGGCTACACCTTC,CASSLAVSDFPNYGYTF
NA,TRBV11-2,NA,TRBJ2-1,TGTGCCAGCAGCTTACCGGTGGGAGGAAGGTACAATGAGCAGTTCTTC,CASSLPVGGRYNEQFF